What follows describes a single T cell receptor beta chain. No antigen is known for it. TCRdb passed the 5' RACE reads through MiXCR, listing each CDR3 protein once. The repertoire has a few hundred thousand distinct CDR3 sequences, about 4% of them found once; the top ten carry under 30%. This record comes from a study of T cells after yellow fever vaccination. Study at large: When fractions had low cell numbers, they were prepared with SMART-Seq v4 Ultra Low Input. Study-wide results and caveats: Post-booster repertoires contained most primary-vaccination clones again (roughly 97% CD4, less than 90% CD8).

The ends were cut back, 6 bases at V and 1 base at J, with 11 bases in the middle. This CDR3 region has 14 residues. The V gene's germline CDR1 is SEHNR and CDR2 FQNEAQ (reference sequence). This chain links TRBV7-9 with TRBJ2-3, with D possibly matching TRBD2 (6 bases). Material: PBMCs, obtained 5 days after the yellow fever booster vaccination. The sequence came from a man aged 18 to 30 who received the YFV17D yellow fever vaccine. The chain's CDR3 is CASRGDWGTDTQYF. The CDR3 DNA reads as TGTGCCAGCAGGGGGGACTGGGGCACAGATACGCAGTATTTT. The complete variable domain, with remaining parts taken from reference TRBV7-9 and TRBJ2-3, reads DTGVSQNPRHKITKRGQNVTFRCDPISEHNRLYWYRQTLGQGPEFLTYFQNEAQLEKSRLLSDRFSAERPKGSFSTLEIQRTEQGDSAMYLCASRGDWGTDTQYFGPGTRLTVL.